The 7 T cell receptor beta chains listed next were all sequenced from one sample in a study of OX40 agonist ivuxolimab in advanced cancers. Data came from immunoSEQ multiplex PCR; TCRdb stores just in-frame clones and leaves some out. Of 35,000 to 45,000 clones in the sample, approximately 91% are singletons; the top ten hold about 17%. The sequencing used CD4+ or CD8+ T cells sorted from blood, collected in a trial of the OX40 agonist ivuxolimab. Source of these receptors: an adult with an advanced solid tumor such as melanoma, head and neck, liver or kidney cancer.

In DNA, the CDR3 is TGTGCCAGCAGCTTAGCCCAGGGGTTCACTGAAGCTTTCTTT. Amino acids: CASSLAQGFTEAFF. This chain uses TRBV11-1 with TRBJ1-1, with D maybe TRBD1 (6 bases). The germline V and J ends were trimmed by 0 bases and 4 bases, with 9 bases remaining between them. Germline V lookup: CDR1 SGHAT, CDR2 FQDESV (reference sequence). The CDR3 sequence is 14 residues long.

The V call is TRBV11-1, the J call TRBJ1-3, with D hard to call. Trimming stripped 6 bases from V and 0 bases from J, with 9 bases between. The V gene's germline CDR1 is SGHAT and CDR2 FQDESV (reference sequence). The CDR3 spans 14 residues. In DNA form, the CDR3 reads TGTGCCAGCAGATTTTCTGGCTCTGGAAACACCATATATTTT. This gives the protein CASRFSGSGNTIYF. The full variable domain, completed using reference TRBV11-1 and TRBJ1-3, is EAEVAQSPRYKITEKSQAVAFWCDPISGHATLYWYRQILGQGPELLVQFQDESVVDDSQLPKDRFSAERLKGVDSTLKIQPAELGDSAMYLCASRFSGSGNTIYFGEGSWLTVV.

V gene TRBV5-4 combines with J gene TRBJ2-3; 9 bases line up with TRBD1. The CDR3 is 15 residues long. J gave up 5 bases and V 6 bases, and 10 bases lay outside the gene matches. Per the germline V gene, CDR1 is SGHNT and CDR2 is YYREEE (reference sequence). DNA for the CDR3: TGTGCCAGCACCCCCGGACAGGGGTTAGGAGATACGCAGTATTTT. Its translation: CASTPGQGLGDTQYF.

CDR3 region: CASSLPSRQGPYEQYF. In DNA form, the CDR3 reads TGTGCCAGCAGCTTACCCTCAAGGCAGGGCCCCTACGAGCAGTACTTC. This rearrangement joins TRBV7-2 to TRBJ2-7; a possible D gene is TRBD1 (5 bases). Trimming removed 2 bases at V and 2 bases at J, with 16 bases between. Germline V CDR1 and CDR2: SGHTA, FQGNSA. CDR3 length equals 16 residues.

The chain uses TRBV10-3 and TRBJ1-1; D remains unclear. This CDR3 is 16 amino acids long. Germline V lookup: CDR1 ENHRY, CDR2 SYGVKD. V lost 0 bases to trimming and J lost 2 bases, with 13 bases between them. The CDR3: CAISESIARSNTEAFF. The CDR3 nucleotides are TGTGCCATCAGTGAGTCGATAGCTAGGAGTAACACTGAAGCTTTCTTT.

J is TRBJ1-6 and V is TRBV5-4; the match to TRBD1 covers 7 bases. Germline values: CDR1 SGHNT, CDR2 YYREEE (reference sequence). The CDR3 length is 14 residues. The ends lost 7 bases at V and 8 bases at J; junction bases unmatched: 9. CDR3 bases: TGTGCCAGCGCCCCCCCGGGGACAGATTCACCCCTCCACTTT. Translated: CASAPPGTDSPLHF.

This rearrangement joins TRBV9 to TRBJ1-1, with D perhaps matching TRBD1 (6 bases). V shed 5 bases and J shed 1 base, with 12 bases lying between them. There are 14 residues in the CDR3. Germline V CDR1 and CDR2: SGDLS, YYNGEE. The CDR3 reads CASSGGRGNTEAFF. The CDR3, as DNA: TGTGCCAGCAGTGGGGGGCGAGGGAACACTGAAGCTTTCTTT.